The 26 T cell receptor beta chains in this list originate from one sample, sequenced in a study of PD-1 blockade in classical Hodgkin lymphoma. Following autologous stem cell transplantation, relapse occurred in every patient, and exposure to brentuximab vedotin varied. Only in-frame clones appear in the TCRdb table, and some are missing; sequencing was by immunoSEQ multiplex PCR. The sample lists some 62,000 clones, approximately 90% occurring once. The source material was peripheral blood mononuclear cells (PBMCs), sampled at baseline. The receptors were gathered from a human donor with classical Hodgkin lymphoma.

The CDR3 DNA is TGTGCCAGCTCACCACGCGGCAGCCGGTTTATGAACACTGAAGCTTTCTTT. Its protein is CASSPRGSRFMNTEAFF. The gene calls are TRBV18 and TRBJ1-1; D ambiguous. This CDR3 region has 17 residues. The germline V gene encodes CDR1 KGHSH and CDR2 LQKENI. Trimming removed 1 base from V and 0 bases from J, with 15 bases in between.

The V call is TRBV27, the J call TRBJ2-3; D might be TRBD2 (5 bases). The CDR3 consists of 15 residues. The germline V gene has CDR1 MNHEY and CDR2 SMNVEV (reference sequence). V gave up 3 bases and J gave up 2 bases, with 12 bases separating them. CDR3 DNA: TGTGCCAGCAGTTTTCGGGCTAGCTACACAGATACGCAGTATTTT. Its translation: CASSFRASYTDTQYF.

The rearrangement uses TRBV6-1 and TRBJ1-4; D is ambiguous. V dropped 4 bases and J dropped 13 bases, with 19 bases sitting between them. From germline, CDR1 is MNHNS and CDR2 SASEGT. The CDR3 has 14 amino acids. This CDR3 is CASSARRVENGLFF. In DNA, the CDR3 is TGTGCCAGCAGTGCCCGACGGGTTGAAAATGGACTGTTTTTT.

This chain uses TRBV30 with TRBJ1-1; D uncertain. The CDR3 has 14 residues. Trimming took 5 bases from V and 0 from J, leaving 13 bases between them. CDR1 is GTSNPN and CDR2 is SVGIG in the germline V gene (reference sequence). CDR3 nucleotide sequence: TGTGCCTGGCACTTACAGAGTATGAACACTGAAGCTTTCTTT. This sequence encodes CAWHLQSMNTEAFF.

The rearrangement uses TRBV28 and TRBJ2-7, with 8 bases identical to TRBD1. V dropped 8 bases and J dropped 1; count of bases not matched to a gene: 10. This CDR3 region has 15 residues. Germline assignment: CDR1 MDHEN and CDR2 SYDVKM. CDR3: CASRKSGTGSYEQYF. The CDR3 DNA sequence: TGTGCCAGCCGAAAATCCGGGACAGGATCCTACGAGCAGTACTTC.

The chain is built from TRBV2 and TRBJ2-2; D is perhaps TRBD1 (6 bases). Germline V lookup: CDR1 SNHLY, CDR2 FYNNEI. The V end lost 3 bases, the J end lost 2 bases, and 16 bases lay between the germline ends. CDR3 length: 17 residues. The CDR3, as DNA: TGTGCCAGCAGTGACGCGTCGGCAGGGGCAAACACCGGGGAGCTGTTTTTT. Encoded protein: CASSDASAGANTGELFF. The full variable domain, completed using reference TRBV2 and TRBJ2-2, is EPEVTQTPSHQVTQMGQEVILRCVPISNHLYFYWYRQILGQKVEFLVSFYNNEISEKSEIFDDQFSVERPDGSNFTLKIRSTKLEDSAMYFCASSDASAGANTGELFFGEGSRLTVL.

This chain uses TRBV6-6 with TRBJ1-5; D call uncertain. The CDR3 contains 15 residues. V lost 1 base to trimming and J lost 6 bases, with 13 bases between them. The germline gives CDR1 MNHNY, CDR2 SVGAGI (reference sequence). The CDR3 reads CASSYYREMSQPQHF. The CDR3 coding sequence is TGTGCCAGCAGTTACTATAGGGAGATGAGTCAGCCCCAGCATTTT.

Here the CDR3 DNA reads TGTGCCAGCAGTTACTCAAGGGGATGGAATCAGCCCCAGCATTTT. Its protein is CASSYSRGWNQPQHF. The rearrangement uses TRBV6-5 and TRBJ1-5, with D possibly matching TRBD1 (5 bases). V lost 0 bases and J lost 4, with 10 bases in between. The CDR3 totals 15 residues. CDR1 and CDR2 (germline): MNHEY, SVGAGI.

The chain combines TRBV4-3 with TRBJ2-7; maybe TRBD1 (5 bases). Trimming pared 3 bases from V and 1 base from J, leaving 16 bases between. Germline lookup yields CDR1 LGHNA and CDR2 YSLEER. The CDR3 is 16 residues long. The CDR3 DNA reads TGCGCCAGCAGCCAGGAGAGACAGATTCAATCCTACGAGCAGTACTTC. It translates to CASSQERQIQSYEQYF.

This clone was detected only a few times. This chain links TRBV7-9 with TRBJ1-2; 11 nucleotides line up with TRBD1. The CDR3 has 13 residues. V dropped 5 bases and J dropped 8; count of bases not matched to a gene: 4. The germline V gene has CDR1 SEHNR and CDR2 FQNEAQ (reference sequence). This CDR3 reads CASSVGQGEGYTF. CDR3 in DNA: TGTGCCAGCAGCGTGGGACAGGGGGAAGGCTACACCTTC.

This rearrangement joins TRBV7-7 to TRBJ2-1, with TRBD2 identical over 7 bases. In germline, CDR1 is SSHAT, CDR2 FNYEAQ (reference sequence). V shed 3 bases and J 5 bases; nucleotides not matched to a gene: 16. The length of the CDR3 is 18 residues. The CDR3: CASSLYFGLAGDDNEQFF. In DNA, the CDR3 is TGTGCCAGCAGCTTGTATTTCGGGTTGGCGGGGGACGACAATGAGCAGTTCTTC.

CDR3 region: CATSTWTSGGPDTQYF. In DNA, the CDR3 is TGTGCCACCAGCACCTGGACTAGCGGGGGTCCTGATACGCAGTATTTT. The chain joins TRBV15 to TRBJ2-3, with 13 bases identical to TRBD2. J gave up 6 bases and V 4 bases, and 7 bases lay outside the gene matches. Germline-derived CDR1 and CDR2 are LNHNV and YYDKDF (reference sequence). This CDR3 comprises 16 residues.

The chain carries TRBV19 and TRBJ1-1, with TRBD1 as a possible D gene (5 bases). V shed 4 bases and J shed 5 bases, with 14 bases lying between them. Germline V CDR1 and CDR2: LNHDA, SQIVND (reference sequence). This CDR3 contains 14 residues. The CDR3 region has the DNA TGTGCCAGTAGTAGATCGGGCGAGGGGACTGAAGCTTTCTTT. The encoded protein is CASSRSGEGTEAFF.

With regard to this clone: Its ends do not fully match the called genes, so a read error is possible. The CDR3 is CATIPGAF. The DNA of the CDR3 is TGTGCCACTATTCCGGGGGCCTTT. This chain connects TRBV28 to TRBJ1-1; the D gene is possibly TRBD1 (6 bases). Germline V lookup: CDR1 MDHEN, CDR2 SYDVKM. The length of the CDR3 is 8 residues.

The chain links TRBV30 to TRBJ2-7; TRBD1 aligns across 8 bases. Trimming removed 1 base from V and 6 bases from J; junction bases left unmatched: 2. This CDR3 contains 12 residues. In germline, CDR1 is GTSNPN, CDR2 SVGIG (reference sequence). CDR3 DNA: TGTGCCTGGAGTGGGACAGGGTCCGAGCAGTACTTC. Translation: CAWSGTGSEQYF.

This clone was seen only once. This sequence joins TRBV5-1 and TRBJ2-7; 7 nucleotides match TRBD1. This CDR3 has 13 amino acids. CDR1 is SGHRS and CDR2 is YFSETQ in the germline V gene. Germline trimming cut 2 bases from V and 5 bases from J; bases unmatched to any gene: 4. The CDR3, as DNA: TGCGCCAGCAGCTTAGACAGGGCCCACGAGCAGTACTTC. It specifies CASSLDRAHEQYF.

CDR3 DNA sequence: TGCGCCAGCAGCCAACGTACAGGGCACCGGGAAGCTTTCTTT. Its translation: CASSQRTGHREAFF. The V and J genes are TRBV4-3 and TRBJ1-1, with D maybe TRBD1 (6 bases). CDR3 length: 14 residues. Trimming removed 2 bases at V and 8 bases at J, with 15 bases between. Germline-derived CDR1 and CDR2 are LGHNA and YSLEER.

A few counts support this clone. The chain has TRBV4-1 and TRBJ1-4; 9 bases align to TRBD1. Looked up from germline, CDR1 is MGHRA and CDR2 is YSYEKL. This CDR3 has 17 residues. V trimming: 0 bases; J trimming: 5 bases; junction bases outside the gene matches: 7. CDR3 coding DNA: TGCGCCAGCAGCCAAGAGAGGGGACAGGGCTACAATGAAAAACTGTTTTTT. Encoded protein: CASSQERGQGYNEKLFF.

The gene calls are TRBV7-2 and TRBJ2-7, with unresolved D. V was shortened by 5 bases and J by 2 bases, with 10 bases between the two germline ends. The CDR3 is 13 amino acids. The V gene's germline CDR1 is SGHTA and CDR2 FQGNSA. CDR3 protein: CASSPLLTYEQYF. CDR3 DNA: TGTGCCAGCAGCCCCCTTCTGACCTACGAGCAGTACTTC. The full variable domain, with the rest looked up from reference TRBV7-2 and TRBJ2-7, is GAGVSQSPSNKVTEKGKDVELRCDPISGHTALYWYRQSLGQGLEFLIYFQGNSAPDKSGLPSDRFSAERTGGSVSTLTIQRTQQEDSAVYLCASSPLLTYEQYFGPGTRLTVT.

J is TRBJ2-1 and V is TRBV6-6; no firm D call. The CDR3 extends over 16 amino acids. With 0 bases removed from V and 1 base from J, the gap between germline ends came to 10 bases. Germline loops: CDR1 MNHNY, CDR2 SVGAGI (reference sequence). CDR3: CASSYSIDGSYNEQFF. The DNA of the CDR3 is TGTGCCAGCAGTTACTCGATAGACGGGTCCTACAATGAGCAGTTCTTC.

CDR3: CASRLDRDQPQHF. CDR3 sequence (DNA): TGTGCCAGCAGATTGGACAGGGATCAGCCCCAGCATTTT. The chain recombines TRBV27 with TRBJ1-5, with 8 bases aligning to TRBD1. Germline CDR1 is MNHEY and CDR2 is SMNVEV (reference sequence). Unmatched junction bases numbered 3, after V lost 6 bases and J lost 5 bases. This CDR3 region has 13 residues.

Here the CDR3 DNA reads TGTGCCAGCAGCTTAGGACCCGGGGCCAACGTCCTGACTTTC. Its translation is CASSLGPGANVLTF. The chain carries TRBV11-2 and TRBJ2-6; no definite D call. V was trimmed by 1 base and J by 4 bases, leaving 5 bases between them. The CDR3 loop spans 14 amino acids. Germline CDR1 is SGHAT and CDR2 is FQNNGV.

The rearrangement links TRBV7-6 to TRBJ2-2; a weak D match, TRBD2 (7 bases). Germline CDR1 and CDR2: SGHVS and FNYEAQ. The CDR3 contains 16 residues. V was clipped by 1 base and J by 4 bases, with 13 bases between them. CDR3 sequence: CASSLDAGAITGELFF. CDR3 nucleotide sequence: TGTGCCAGCAGCTTAGATGCGGGGGCAATCACCGGGGAGCTGTTTTTT.

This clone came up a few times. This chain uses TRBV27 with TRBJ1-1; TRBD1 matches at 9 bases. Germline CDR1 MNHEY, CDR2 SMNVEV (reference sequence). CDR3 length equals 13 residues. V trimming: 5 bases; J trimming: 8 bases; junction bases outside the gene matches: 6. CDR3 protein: CASSPGQGREAFF. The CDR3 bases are TGTGCCAGCAGTCCAGGACAGGGGCGCGAAGCTTTCTTT.

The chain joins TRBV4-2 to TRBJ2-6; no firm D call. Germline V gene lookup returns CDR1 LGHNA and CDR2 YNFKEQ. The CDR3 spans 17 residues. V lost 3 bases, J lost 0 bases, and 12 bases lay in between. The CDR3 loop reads CASSHPDGGSGANVLTF. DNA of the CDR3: TGTGCCAGCAGCCACCCCGACGGTGGCTCTGGGGCCAACGTCCTGACTTTC.

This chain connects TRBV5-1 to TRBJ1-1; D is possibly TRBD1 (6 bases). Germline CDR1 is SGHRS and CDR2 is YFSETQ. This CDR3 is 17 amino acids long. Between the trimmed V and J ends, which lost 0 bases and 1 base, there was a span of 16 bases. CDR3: CASSLVYGAGANTEAFF. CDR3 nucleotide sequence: TGCGCCAGCAGCTTGGTCTATGGTGCAGGGGCGAACACTGAAGCTTTCTTT. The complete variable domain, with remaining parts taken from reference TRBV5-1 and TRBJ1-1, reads KAGVTQTPRYLIKTRGQQVTLSCSPISGHRSVSWYQQTPGQGLQFLFEYFSETQRNKGNFPGRFSGRQFSNSRSEMNVSTLELGDSALYLCASSLVYGAGANTEAFFGQGTRLTVV.